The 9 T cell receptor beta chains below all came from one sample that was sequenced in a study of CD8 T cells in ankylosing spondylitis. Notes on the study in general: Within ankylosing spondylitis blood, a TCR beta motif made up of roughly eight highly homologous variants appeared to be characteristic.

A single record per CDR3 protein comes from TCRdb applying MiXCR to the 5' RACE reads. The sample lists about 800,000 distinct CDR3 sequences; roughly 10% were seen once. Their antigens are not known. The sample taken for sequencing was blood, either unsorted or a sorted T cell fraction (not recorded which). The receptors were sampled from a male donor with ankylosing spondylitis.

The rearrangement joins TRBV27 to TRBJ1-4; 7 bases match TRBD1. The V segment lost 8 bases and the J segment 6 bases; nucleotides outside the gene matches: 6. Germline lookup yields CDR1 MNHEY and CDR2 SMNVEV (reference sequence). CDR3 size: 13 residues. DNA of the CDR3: TGTGCCAGCGCCAGCAGGGGGGATGAAAAACTGTTTTTT. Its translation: CASASRGDEKLFF.

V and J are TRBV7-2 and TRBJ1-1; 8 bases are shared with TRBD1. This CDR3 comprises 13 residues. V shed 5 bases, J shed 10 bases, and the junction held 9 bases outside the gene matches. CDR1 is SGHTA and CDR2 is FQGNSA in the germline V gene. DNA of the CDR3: TGTGCCAGCAGCCAGGGACAGGCGCTGGGAGCTTTCTTT. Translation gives CASSQGQALGAFF.

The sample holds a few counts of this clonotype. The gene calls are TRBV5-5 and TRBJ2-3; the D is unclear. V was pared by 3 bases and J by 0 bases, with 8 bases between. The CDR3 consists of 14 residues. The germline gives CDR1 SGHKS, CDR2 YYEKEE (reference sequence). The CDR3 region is CASSSPRSTDTQYF. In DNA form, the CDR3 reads TGTGCCAGCAGCTCCCCTAGGAGCACAGATACGCAGTATTTT.

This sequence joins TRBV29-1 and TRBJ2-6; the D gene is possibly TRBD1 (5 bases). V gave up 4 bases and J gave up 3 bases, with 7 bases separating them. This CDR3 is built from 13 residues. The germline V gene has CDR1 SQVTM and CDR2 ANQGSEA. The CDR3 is CSVGRVGANVLTF. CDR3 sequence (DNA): TGCAGCGTTGGCAGGGTTGGGGCCAACGTCCTGACTTTC.

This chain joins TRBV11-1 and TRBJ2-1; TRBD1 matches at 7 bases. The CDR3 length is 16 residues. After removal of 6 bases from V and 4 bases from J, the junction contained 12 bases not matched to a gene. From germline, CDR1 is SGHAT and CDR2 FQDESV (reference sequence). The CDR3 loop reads CASRNRQGGSYNEQFF. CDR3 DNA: TGTGCCAGCAGAAACAGACAGGGCGGTTCGTACAATGAGCAGTTCTTC.

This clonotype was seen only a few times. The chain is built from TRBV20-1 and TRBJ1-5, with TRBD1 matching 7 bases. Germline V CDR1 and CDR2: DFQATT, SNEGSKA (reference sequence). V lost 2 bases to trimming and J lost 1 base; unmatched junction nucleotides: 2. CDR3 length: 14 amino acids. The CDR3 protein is CSARPGQSNQPQHF. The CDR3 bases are TGCAGTGCTAGACCGGGACAGAGCAATCAGCCCCAGCATTTT.

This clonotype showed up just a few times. The CDR3 sequence: CASRTSGSRDEQFF. The CDR3 DNA follows: TGTGCCAGCAGAACTAGCGGGAGTAGGGATGAGCAGTTCTTC. The chain has TRBV12-3 or TRBV12-4 and TRBJ2-1; 11 positions match TRBD2. The CDR3 is 14 residues long. After removal of 6 bases from V and 8 bases from J, the junction contained 6 bases not matched to a gene.

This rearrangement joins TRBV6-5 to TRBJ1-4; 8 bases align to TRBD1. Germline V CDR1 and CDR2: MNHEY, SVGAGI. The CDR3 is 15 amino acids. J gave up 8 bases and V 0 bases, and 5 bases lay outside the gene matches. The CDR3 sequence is CASSYSGRGQEKLFF. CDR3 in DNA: TGTGCCAGCAGTTACTCTGGCAGGGGGCAGGAAAAACTGTTTTTT.

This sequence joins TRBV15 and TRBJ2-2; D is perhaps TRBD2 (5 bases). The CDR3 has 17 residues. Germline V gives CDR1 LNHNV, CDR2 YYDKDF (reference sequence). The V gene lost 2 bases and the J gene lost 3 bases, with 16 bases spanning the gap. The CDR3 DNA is TGTGCCACCAGCAGAACTAGATTGGTTGGGGACACCGGGGAGCTGTTTTTT. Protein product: CATSRTRLVGDTGELFF.